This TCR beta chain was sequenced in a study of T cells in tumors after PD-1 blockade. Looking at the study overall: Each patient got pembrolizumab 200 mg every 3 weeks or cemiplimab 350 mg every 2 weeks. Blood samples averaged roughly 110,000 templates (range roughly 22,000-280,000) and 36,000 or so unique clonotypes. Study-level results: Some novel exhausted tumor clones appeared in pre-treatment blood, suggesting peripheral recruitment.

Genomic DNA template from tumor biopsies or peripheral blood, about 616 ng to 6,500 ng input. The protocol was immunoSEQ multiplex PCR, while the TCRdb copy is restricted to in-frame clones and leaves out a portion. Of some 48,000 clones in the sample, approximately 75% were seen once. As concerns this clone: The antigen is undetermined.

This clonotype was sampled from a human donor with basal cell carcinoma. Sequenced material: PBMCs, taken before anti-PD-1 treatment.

CDR3 coding DNA: TGTGCCAGCAGTCCCCCTACAGCCTTCTCGTACGAGCAGTACTTC. Its protein product is CASSPPTAFSYEQYF. The J gene is TRBJ2-7, the V gene TRBV28; D remains ambiguous. This CDR3 spans 15 amino acids. Between the trimmed V and J ends, which lost 5 bases and 4 bases, there was a span of 18 bases. Germline V gives CDR1 MDHEN, CDR2 SYDVKM.